The 7 T cell receptor beta chains presented below share a single source sample, sequenced in a study of CD8+ T cells in alopecia areata. Extracted RNA was reverse transcribed, and the resulting cDNA served as sequencing template. Assay: immunoSEQ multiplex PCR; the TCRdb copy retains only in-frame clones and omits some. The sample has some 180,000 clones, about half seen once. As for treatment: oral pan-JAK inhibitor, 5-10 mg twice daily. Here the sequenced sample was CD8+ T cells sorted from blood, taken around week 53, from a patient treated with tofacitinib. The receptors originated from a human donor with alopecia areata.

The genes are TRBV4-1 and TRBJ2-3; 9 positions match TRBD1. J lost 2 bases, V lost 5 bases, and 5 bases had no gene match. Germline V gene sequence: CDR1 MGHRA, CDR2 YSYEKL. This CDR3 comprises 15 residues. The CDR3 nucleotides are TGCGCCAGCAGCTTCACAGGGGGCTTCACAGATACGCAGTATTTT. Its protein is CASSFTGGFTDTQYF.

Many counts were recorded for this clone. V and J are TRBV25-1 and TRBJ2-2; perhaps TRBD1 as D (6 bases). Germline V CDR1 and CDR2: MGHDK, SYGVNS. The CDR3 sequence is 14 residues long. The ends were cut back, 5 bases at V and 3 bases at J, with 10 bases in the middle. CDR3 sequence: CASSFPGDTGELFF. The CDR3 coding sequence is TGTGCCAGCAGTTTCCCAGGGGACACCGGGGAGCTGTTTTTT. The whole variable domain, filled in from reference TRBV25-1 and TRBJ2-2, reads EADIYQTPRYLVIGTGKKITLECSQTMGHDKMYWYQQDPGMELHLIHYSYGVNSTEKGDLSSESTVSRIRTEHFPLTLESARPSHTSQYLCASSFPGDTGELFFGEGSRLTVL.

This clone has more than one count but fewer than ten. This rearrangement joins TRBV5-6 to TRBJ1-1; the match to TRBD1 covers 7 bases. The length of the CDR3 is 12 residues. Germline trimming cut 2 bases from V and 5 bases from J; bases unmatched to any gene: 0. Germline CDR1 reads SGHDT; CDR2 reads YYEEEE. The chain's CDR3 is CASSFRGTEAFF. In DNA, the CDR3 is TGTGCCAGCAGCTTCAGGGGGACTGAAGCTTTCTTT.

The gene calls are TRBV9 and TRBJ1-3; 7 nucleotides match TRBD1. Trimming cost V 0 bases and J 2 bases; bases outside gene matches: 2. Per the germline V gene, CDR1 is SGDLS and CDR2 is YYNGEE. The CDR3 runs 15 residues. The CDR3 DNA reads TGTGCCAGCAGCGTAGATACAGGGGCTGGAAACACCATATATTTT. This translates into CASSVDTGAGNTIYF.

The chain carries TRBV11-2 and TRBJ2-5; TRBD2 aligns across 11 bases. The trim removed 1 base at V and 4 bases at J, leaving 8 bases unmatched. The CDR3 loop spans 17 amino acids. Germline CDR1 reads SGHAT; CDR2 reads FQNNGV. CDR3 in DNA: TGTGCCAGCAGCTTAGGTACTAGCGGGGGATTCGGAGAGACCCAGTACTTC. Residues: CASSLGTSGGFGETQYF.

The chain employs TRBV4-2 and TRBJ2-7; TRBD2 is a possible D gene (5 bases). The CDR3 spans 14 residues. Germline V gene lookup returns CDR1 LGHNA and CDR2 YNFKEQ. V shed 5 bases and J shed 5 bases, with 16 bases lying between them. CDR3 sequence: CASSSLREDHEQYF. CDR3 bases: TGTGCCAGCAGCAGCCTGAGGGAAGACCACGAGCAGTACTTC.

J is TRBJ1-1 and V is TRBV11-3; possibly TRBD1 for D (5 bases). The CDR3 extends over 15 amino acids. Per germline, CDR1 SGHNT and CDR2 YENEEA. Trimming stripped 4 bases from V and 3 bases from J, with 15 bases between. CDR3 bases: TGTGCCAGCAGCTACAGTCTCGAGGGGCACACTGAAGCTTTCTTT. Its protein is CASSYSLEGHTEAFF.